This T cell receptor beta chain was obtained from a study of vaccination and CD4 T cells after COVID-19 (dated by TCRdb to 2021 to 2024). Some background on the complete study: Convalescent patients had a positive SARS-CoV-2 result on nasal swab PCR, and of these patients, nine had mild disease and one had severe disease. Six males and four females were included in the convalescent cohort, with two Hispanic individuals, seven Caucasians, two Asians and one multiracial person represented. Participants received two doses of either the Pfizer-BioNTech BNT162b2 vaccine (n=8) or the Moderna mRNA-1273 vaccine (n=2). Post-COVID blood samples were collected from convalescent patients a median of roughly 100 days after diagnosis, with a range of about 35 to 170 days. Post-vaccine blood samples were taken a median of approximately 76 days after the second vaccine dose, with a range of roughly 13 to 250 days. The cultures were stimulated with overlapping spike peptide pools from SARS-CoV-2 and from the common cold coronaviruses HCoV-NL63, HCoV-OC43 and HCoV-229E. Control cultures received a CEFX viral epitope pool as the positive control, an HIV-1 Nef peptide pool as the negative control, or no peptide. In ten to eleven COVID-19 convalescent patients and a handful of infection-naive healthy vaccine recipients, researchers compared the spike-specific CD4+ TCR repertoire from before mRNA vaccination with the repertoire from after.

From a lookup of the germline V gene, CDR1 and CDR2 are SGHRS and YFSETQ. Cut back by 0 bases and 1 base, the V and J ends lie 13 bases apart. The cysteine opens and the phenylalanine closes a CDR3 of 16 amino acids. The retained sequence is limited to the CDR3, 48 bases, with the frame set at the first base. Library creation used PCR. TCR sequencing of DNA from cultured CD4+ T cells used the Oncomine TCR Beta short-read assay at the Johns Hopkins FTIC core. The QIAamp micro DNA kit was used to extract genomic DNA from the cultured CD4+ T cells. The Oncomine TCR Beta libraries from cultured CD4+ T cells were pooled using unique dual indexes and then sequenced on an Illumina iSeq 100. In the source study's methods: Non-productive sequences were removed, and CDR3s that did not start with C, did not end with F or W, or were shorter than 7 amino acids were discarded. Antigen-specific clonotypes were identified with the MANAFEST web application by comparing peptide-stimulated wells with reference and other culture wells. Positive clones required FDR below 0.05, an odds ratio above 5, and productive frequency above 0.1% in at least two of three replicate wells. Cross-reactive clonotypes were defined as significantly expanded in both SARS-CoV-2 spike wells and at least one common cold coronavirus spike condition. CDR3 homology was assessed with Levenshtein distances (stringdist) and unrooted phylogenetic trees (ape) in R version 3.6.1. The public reads were run again by TCRdb, first through fastp at Q25 and then through MiXCR, and only productive beta chains were kept. Each record represents a unique CDR3 protein, reported with the most common genes and DNA among its rows. What appears here as the V and J calls and clone size reflects TCRdb's work, not the paper's. In this sample the table shows roughly 17,000 distinct CDR3 sequences, around 52% of which occur a single time. The ten largest clones represent 7.5% of the sample.

As concerns this clonotype: The antigen it recognizes is unknown. Per-base quality was not reported, and no clone a single base away is much larger than it.

Read against the paper, the sample's treatment or condition label means: roughly nine-day PBMC culture with coronavirus spike peptide pools or control peptides (ViraFEST assay). The ViraFEST assay was used in the study, in which antigen-specific T cells were expanded with peptide pools and expanded clonotypes were subsequently identified by TCR sequencing. Positive SARS-CoV-2 PCR tests in the convalescent patients dated from March to December 2020, before Alpha, Beta and Delta variants emerged in the United States. Fewer than 2.5 million PBMCs per well were cultured in IMDM with approximately 5.2% human AB serum and roughly 9.3 IU/ml IL-2, plus 10 ug/ml peptide pools. Half of the culture medium was replaced with fresh IL-2-containing medium on days 3 and 7. After nine to eleven days of culture, CD4+ T cells were isolated by negative selection with the EasySep CD4+ T cell isolation kit. Ficoll-Paque Plus gradient centrifugation was used to isolate PBMCs from whole blood, and the isolated PBMCs were then either used fresh or cryopreserved at -140C. In general, triplicate wells were set up for every culture condition.

Results and caveats for the whole study, not just this receptor: Relatively few convalescent patients were included in the study, and early timepoints after natural infection were not analyzed. The median count of SARS-CoV-2-reactive clonotypes went up from 20 to 25 after infection to 35 to 40 after vaccination, although the change was not significant. Of the vaccine-specific clones found in convalescent patients, nearly all (304 of 307) were mono-reactive for SARS-CoV-2 spike instead of being cross-reactive with common cold coronaviruses. Among convalescent patients, a median around 86% of the SARS-CoV-2-reactive clones seen after vaccination appeared only after vaccination, which suggests priming specific to the vaccine.

The chain employs TRBV5-1 and TRBJ1-2, with the D segment identity uncertain. What was sequenced was CD4+ T cells from blood, cultured in vitro. The clonotype originates from a human donor who had recovered from COVID-19. The CDR3: CASSLGIGENNYGYTF. The DNA is as follows: TGCGCCAGCAGCTTGGGTATCGGGGAGAATAACTATGGCTACACCTTC.